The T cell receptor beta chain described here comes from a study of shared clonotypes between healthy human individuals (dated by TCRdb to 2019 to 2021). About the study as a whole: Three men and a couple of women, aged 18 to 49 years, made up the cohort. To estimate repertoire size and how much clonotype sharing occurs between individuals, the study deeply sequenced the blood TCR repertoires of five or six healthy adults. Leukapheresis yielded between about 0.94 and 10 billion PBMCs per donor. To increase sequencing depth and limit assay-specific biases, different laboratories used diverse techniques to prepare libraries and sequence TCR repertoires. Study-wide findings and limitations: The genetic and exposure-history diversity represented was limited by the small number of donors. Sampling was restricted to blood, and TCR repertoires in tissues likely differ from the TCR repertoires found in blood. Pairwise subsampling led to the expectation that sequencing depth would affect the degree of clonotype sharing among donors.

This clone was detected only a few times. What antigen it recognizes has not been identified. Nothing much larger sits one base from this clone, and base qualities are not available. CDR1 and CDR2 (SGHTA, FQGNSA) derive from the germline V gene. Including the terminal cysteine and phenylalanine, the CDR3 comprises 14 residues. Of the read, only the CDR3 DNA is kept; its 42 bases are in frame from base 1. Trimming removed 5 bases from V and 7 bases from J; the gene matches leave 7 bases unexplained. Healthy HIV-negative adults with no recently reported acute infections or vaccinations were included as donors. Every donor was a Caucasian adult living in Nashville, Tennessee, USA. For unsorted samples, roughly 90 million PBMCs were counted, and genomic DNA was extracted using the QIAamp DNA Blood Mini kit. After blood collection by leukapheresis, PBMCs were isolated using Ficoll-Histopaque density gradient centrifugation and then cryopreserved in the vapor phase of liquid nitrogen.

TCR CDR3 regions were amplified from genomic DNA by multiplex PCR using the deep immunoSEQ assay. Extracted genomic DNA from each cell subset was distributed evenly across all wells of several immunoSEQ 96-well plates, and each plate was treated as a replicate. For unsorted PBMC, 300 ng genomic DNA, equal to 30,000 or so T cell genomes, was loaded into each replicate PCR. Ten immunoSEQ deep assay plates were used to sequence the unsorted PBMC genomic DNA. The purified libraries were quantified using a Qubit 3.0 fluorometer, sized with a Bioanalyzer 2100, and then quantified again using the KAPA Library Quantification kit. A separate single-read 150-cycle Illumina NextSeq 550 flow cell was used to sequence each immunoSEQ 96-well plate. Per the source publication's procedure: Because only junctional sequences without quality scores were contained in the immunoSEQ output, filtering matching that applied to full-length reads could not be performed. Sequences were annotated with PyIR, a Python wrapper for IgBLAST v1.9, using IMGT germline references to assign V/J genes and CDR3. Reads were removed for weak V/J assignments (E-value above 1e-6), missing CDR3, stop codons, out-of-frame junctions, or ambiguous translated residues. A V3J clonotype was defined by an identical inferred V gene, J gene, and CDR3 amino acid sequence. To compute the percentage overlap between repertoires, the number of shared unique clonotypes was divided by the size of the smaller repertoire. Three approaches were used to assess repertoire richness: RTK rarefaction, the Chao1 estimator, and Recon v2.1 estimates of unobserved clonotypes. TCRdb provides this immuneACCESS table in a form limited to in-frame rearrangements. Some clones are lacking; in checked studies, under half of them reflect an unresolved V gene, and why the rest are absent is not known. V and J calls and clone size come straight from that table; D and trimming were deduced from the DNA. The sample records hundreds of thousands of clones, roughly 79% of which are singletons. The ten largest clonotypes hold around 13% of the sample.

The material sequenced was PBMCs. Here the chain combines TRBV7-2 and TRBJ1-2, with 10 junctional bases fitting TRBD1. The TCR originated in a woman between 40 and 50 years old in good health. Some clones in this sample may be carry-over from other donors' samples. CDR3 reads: CASSAPGTGVGYTF. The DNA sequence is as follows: TGTGCCAGCAGCGCCCCCGGGACAGGGGTTGGCTACACCTTC. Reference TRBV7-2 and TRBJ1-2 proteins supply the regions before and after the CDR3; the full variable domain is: GAGVSQSPSNKVTEKGKDVELRCDPISGHTALYWYRQSLGQGLEFLIYFQGNSAPDKSGLPSDRFSAERTGGSVSTLTIQRTQQEDSAVYLCASSAPGTGVGYTFGSGTRLTVV.